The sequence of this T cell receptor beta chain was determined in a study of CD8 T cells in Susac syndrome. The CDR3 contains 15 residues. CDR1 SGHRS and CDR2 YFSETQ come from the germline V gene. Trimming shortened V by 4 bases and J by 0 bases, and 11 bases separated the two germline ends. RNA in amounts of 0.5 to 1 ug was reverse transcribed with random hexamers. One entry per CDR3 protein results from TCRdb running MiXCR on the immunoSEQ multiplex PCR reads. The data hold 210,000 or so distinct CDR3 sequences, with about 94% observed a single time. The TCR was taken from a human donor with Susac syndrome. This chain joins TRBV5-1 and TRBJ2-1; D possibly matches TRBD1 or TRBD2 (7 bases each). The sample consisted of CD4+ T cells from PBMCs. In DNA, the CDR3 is TGCGCCAGCAGCATCAGGGGGGGCTCCTACAATGAGCAGTTCTTC. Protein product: CASSIRGGSYNEQFF.